This entry describes one TCR beta chain. Sequencing used immunoSEQ multiplex PCR; TCRdb keeps in-frame clones, though not all of them. There are over 130,000 clones in the sample; 70% to 90% occur only once, and roughly 30% lies in the top ten. These data belong to a study of blood T cell repertoires in COVID-19. The CDR3 runs 19 residues. V was clipped by 0 bases and J by 3 bases; unmatched bases: 10. Per germline, CDR1 KGHSH and CDR2 LQKENI. The specimen was peripheral blood. The chain is built from TRBV18 and TRBJ2-6; 8 bases agree with TRBD1. The TCR originated in a human donor in a cohort sampled during active COVID-19. The CDR3: CASSPPVSAGGIGANVLTF. CDR3 in DNA: TGTGCCAGCTCACCACCGGTCTCGGCAGGGGGCATTGGGGCCAACGTCCTGACTTTC. Supplemented by reference TRBV18 and TRBJ2-6, the full variable domain reads NAGVMQNPRHLVRRRGQEARLRCSPMKGHSHVYWYRQLPEEGLKFMVYLQKENIIDESGMPKERFSAEFPKEGPSILRIQQVVRGDSAAYFCASSPPVSAGGIGANVLTFGAGSRLTVL.